The 27 T cell receptor beta chains reported below all come from one sample, sequenced in a study of response to subunit inactivated influenza vaccine. One entry per CDR3 protein, called by TCRdb with MiXCR from the RT-PCR reads. This sample has 200,000 to 250,000 distinct CDR3 sequences, with 10% to 15% found just once. The sample was non-naive T cells sorted from PBMCs, taken around two weeks before vaccination. The receptors originated from a man aged 50 to 59 who received an inactivated influenza vaccine.

The table lists this clonotype with many counts. The chain combines TRBV20-1 with TRBJ2-3; the match to TRBD2 covers 9 bases. CDR1 and CDR2 (germline): DFQATT, SNEGSKA (reference sequence). Trimming cost V 6 bases and J 3 bases; bases outside gene matches: 4. CDR3 length: 13 residues. CDR3 loop: CSARGGGTDTQYF. The CDR3, as DNA: TGCAGTGCCCGCGGGGGGGGTACAGATACGCAGTATTTT.

This clonotype came up many times. This chain joins TRBV6-2 or TRBV6-3 and TRBJ1-2, with D hard to call. Germline assignment: CDR1 MNHEY and CDR2 SVGEGT. The CDR3 extends over 13 amino acids. The ends were cut back, 5 bases at V and 1 base at J, with 8 bases in the middle. CDR3 sequence reads: CASSMKINYGYTF. The CDR3 DNA follows: TGTGCCAGCAGTATGAAGATTAACTATGGCTACACCTTC.

This clonotype occurred a few times. The rearrangement joins TRBV29-1 to TRBJ2-1; D perhaps matches TRBD1 (6 bases). Trimming stripped 5 bases from V and 8 bases from J, with 19 bases between. This CDR3 spans 14 amino acids. Germline lookup yields CDR1 SQVTM and CDR2 ANQGSEA. In nucleotides, the CDR3 is TGCAGCGTTCTGGCGGCGTCAGGGGTGGATGAGCAGTTCTTC. Translation gives CSVLAASGVDEQFF.

This clonotype was seen only a few times. The CDR3 nucleotides read TGCGCCAGCAGCTTGGTGGCGGGAAGGGTTGAAGCTTTCTTT. Its protein is CASSLVAGRVEAFF. The chain combines TRBV5-1 with TRBJ1-1; D is unresolved. V was trimmed by 0 bases and J by 7 bases, leaving 13 bases between them. The CDR3 has 14 residues. Germline CDR1 SGHRS, CDR2 YFSETQ. The whole variable domain, remainder taken from reference TRBV5-1 and TRBJ1-1, is KAGVTQTPRYLIKTRGQQVTLSCSPISGHRSVSWYQQTPGQGLQFLFEYFSETQRNKGNFPGRFSGRQFSNSRSEMNVSTLELGDSALYLCASSLVAGRVEAFFGQGTRLTVV.

This clonotype was found many times. The rearrangement uses TRBV7-2 and TRBJ2-7; a possible D gene is TRBD2 (7 bases). V lost 0 bases and J 4 bases, leaving 10 bases between the germline ends. The CDR3 has 14 residues. The germline gives CDR1 SGHTA, CDR2 FQGNSA. The CDR3 nucleotides are TGTGCCAGCAGCTTAGCGGGAGGGACATACGAGCAGTACTTC. Amino acids: CASSLAGGTYEQYF.

This clonotype has more than one count but fewer than ten. CDR3 residues: CATSNRGGYNEQFF. The DNA of the CDR3 is TGTGCCACCAGCAACAGGGGGGGGTACAATGAGCAGTTCTTC. The rearrangement links TRBV15 to TRBJ2-1; a possible D gene is TRBD1 (8 bases). This CDR3 comprises 14 residues. The germline V gene has CDR1 LNHNV and CDR2 YYDKDF (reference sequence). Trimming pared 4 bases from V and 4 bases from J, leaving 11 bases between.

In its sample, this clonotype was seen many times. The chain recombines TRBV2 with TRBJ2-3, with 12 bases identical to TRBD1. The CDR3 is made up of 15 amino acids. V lost 8 bases to trimming and J lost 5 bases; unmatched junction nucleotides: 8. From germline, CDR1 is SNHLY and CDR2 FYNNEI. The CDR3 is CASVGGQGALDTQYF. CDR3 in DNA: TGTGCCAGCGTAGGGGGACAGGGGGCGTTAGATACGCAGTATTTT. Complete variable domain (other parts from reference TRBV2 and TRBJ2-3): EPEVTQTPSHQVTQMGQEVILRCVPISNHLYFYWYRQILGQKVEFLVSFYNNEISEKSEIFDDQFSVERPDGSNFTLKIRSTKLEDSAMYFCASVGGQGALDTQYFGPGTRLTVL.

The chain recombines TRBV28 with TRBJ1-2; 10 bases map to TRBD1. The CDR3 has 14 residues. Germline V gives CDR1 MDHEN, CDR2 SYDVKM. V gave up 3 bases and J gave up 5 bases; unmatched junction bases: 3. The CDR3 DNA is TGTGCCAGCAGTTTCCCGGGACAGGGGTATGGCTACACCTTC. This gives the protein CASSFPGQGYGYTF.

This clonotype was seen a handful of times. This chain links TRBV27 with TRBJ2-5; 7 positions match TRBD1. Trimming took 3 bases from V and 1 from J; bases not matched to a gene: 5. Germline-derived CDR1 and CDR2 are MNHEY and SMNVEV (reference sequence). The CDR3 contains 15 residues. The CDR3: CASSLTGTVQETQYF. The CDR3 DNA sequence: TGTGCCAGCAGTTTGACCGGGACAGTCCAAGAGACCCAGTACTTC.

The chain couples TRBV27 to TRBJ2-2, with 9 bases lining up with TRBD2. Trimming cost V 2 bases and J 4 bases; bases outside gene matches: 8. CDR1 is MNHEY and CDR2 is SMNVEV in the germline V gene (reference sequence). This CDR3 spans 17 amino acids. The CDR3 here is CASSLRASGESTGELFF. In DNA, the CDR3 is TGTGCCAGCAGTTTAAGGGCTAGCGGGGAATCCACCGGGGAGCTGTTTTTT.

The chain has TRBV6-2 or TRBV6-3 and TRBJ2-7; no definite D call. The CDR3 is 13 residues long. Deletions cut 2 bases from V and 4 bases from J, with 9 bases between. Germline CDR1 MNHEY, CDR2 SVGEGT. CDR3 sequence reads: CASSYGEQYEQYF. The CDR3 coding sequence is TGTGCCAGCAGTTACGGCGAACAATACGAGCAGTACTTC.

This clonotype was observed a handful of times. The chain employs TRBV7-3 and TRBJ2-1; 7 bases are shared with TRBD1. CDR1 and CDR2 (germline): SGHTA, FQGTGA. This CDR3 region has 12 residues. V shed 4 bases and J 7 bases; nucleotides not matched to a gene: 1. For the CDR3, the DNA is TGTGCCAGCAGCTCACAGGGGAATGAGCAGTTCTTC. Translating gives CASSSQGNEQFF.

This clonotype was seen a few times. The chain carries TRBV5-1 and TRBJ2-7; D may be TRBD1 (6 bases). Between the trimmed V and J ends, which lost 0 bases and 1 base, there was a span of 11 bases. This CDR3 is 15 amino acids long. Germline lookup yields CDR1 SGHRS and CDR2 YFSETQ. The CDR3, as DNA: TGCGCCAGCAGCTTGGTCCAGGGGACATCCTACGAGCAGTACTTC. Translating gives CASSLVQGTSYEQYF.

The rearrangement uses TRBV29-1 and TRBJ1-5; D gene uncertain. The germline CDR1 and CDR2 sequences are SQVTM and ANQGSEA. This CDR3 comprises 10 residues. Trimming took 8 bases from V and 6 from J, leaving 8 bases between them. The chain's CDR3 is CSPQVQPQHF. CDR3 DNA: TGCAGCCCCCAGGTTCAGCCCCAGCATTTT.

This clonotype came up a few times. V usage is TRBV28 and J usage is TRBJ2-5; maybe TRBD1 (7 bases). The CDR3 has 16 amino acids. Trimming took 2 bases from V and 1 from J, leaving 14 bases between them. In germline, CDR1 is MDHEN, CDR2 SYDVKM. The CDR3 here is CASSLQGGGFQETQYF. The DNA of the CDR3 is TGTGCCAGCAGTTTACAGGGGGGTGGTTTCCAAGAGACCCAGTACTTC.

This clonotype was recorded a few times. The chain employs TRBV7-2 and TRBJ1-5; 10 positions match TRBD1. CDR1 and CDR2 (germline): SGHTA, FQGNSA. With V trimmed by 6 bases and J by 4 bases, 12 bases remained unmatched. CDR3 size: 17 residues. CDR3 loop: CASSLQGGQGRNQPQHF. CDR3 DNA sequence: TGTGCCAGCAGTTTACAGGGGGGACAGGGGAGGAATCAGCCCCAGCATTTT.

The chain combines TRBV6-2 or TRBV6-3 with TRBJ2-7; D perhaps matches TRBD1 (5 bases). Germline lookup yields CDR1 MNHEY and CDR2 SVGEGT. This CDR3 contains 17 residues. Trimming stripped 8 bases from V and 0 bases from J, with 23 bases between. CDR3 bases: TGTGCCAGCTCGACCCCCTCTAACAGGAGCGTCTCCTACGAGCAGTACTTC. It translates to CASSTPSNRSVSYEQYF.

The chain has TRBV12-3 or TRBV12-4 and TRBJ1-3, with D unresolved. V lost 5 bases to trimming and J lost 3 bases, with 20 bases between them. CDR3 size: 17 residues. CDR3 protein: CASSPRTGILVGNTIYF. For the CDR3, the DNA is TGTGCCAGCAGTCCTCGGACCGGCATACTCGTTGGAAACACCATATATTTT.

The rearrangement links TRBV4-3 to TRBJ2-1; D is unclear. The CDR3 length is 15 residues. CDR1 and CDR2 from the germline V gene are LGHNA and YSLEER. The V end lost 1 base, the J end lost 0 bases, and 7 bases lay between the germline ends. In DNA form, the CDR3 reads TGCGCCAGCAGCCAAGGGAAAAGCTCCTACAATGAGCAGTTCTTC. Encoded protein: CASSQGKSSYNEQFF.

The V and J genes are TRBV7-2 and TRBJ1-1; 11 bases agree with TRBD1. The CDR3 totals 16 residues. With V trimmed by 5 bases and J by 3 bases, 8 bases remained unmatched. The germline gives CDR1 SGHTA, CDR2 FQGNSA. CDR3 bases: TGTGCCAGCAGCACAGGACAGGGGGCCTCTTACACTGAAGCTTTCTTT. This encodes CASSTGQGASYTEAFF.

The rearrangement uses TRBV11-1 and TRBJ2-3, with D possibly matching TRBD2 (6 bases). V lost 5 bases and J lost 0, with 24 bases in between. CDR3 length equals 19 residues. Germline CDR1 is SGHAT and CDR2 is FQDESV (reference sequence). The CDR3 DNA is TGTGCCAGCAGCCCCCTGGCGGGGCTCCCCCTTTCTAGCACAGATACGCAGTATTTT. This codes for CASSPLAGLPLSSTDTQYF.

The rearrangement links TRBV7-9 to TRBJ1-2; possibly TRBD1 for D (5 bases). This CDR3 comprises 17 residues. V lost 0 bases and J lost 0, with 14 bases in between. Germline lookup yields CDR1 SEHNR and CDR2 FQNEAQ (reference sequence). The CDR3 loop is CASSLANWVQANYGYTF. CDR3 nucleotide sequence: TGTGCCAGCAGCTTAGCTAATTGGGTACAGGCTAACTATGGCTACACCTTC.

There are a few counts of this clonotype. This chain joins TRBV19 and TRBJ2-3; D is uncertain. The germline gives CDR1 LNHDA, CDR2 SQIVND (reference sequence). V lost 7 bases and J 5 bases, leaving 10 bases between the germline ends. The CDR3 is 12 amino acids. The CDR3 coding sequence is TGTGCCAGTAAGGGCTCTCTAGATACGCAGTATTTT. Encoded protein: CASKGSLDTQYF.

This clonotype was found many times. The chain recombines TRBV29-1 with TRBJ1-4; 12 nucleotides line up with TRBD1. There are 13 residues in the CDR3. After removal of 7 bases from V and 7 bases from J, the junction contained 4 bases not matched to a gene. Germline CDR1 reads SQVTM; CDR2 reads ANQGSEA. The CDR3 sequence is CSARGQGAEKLFF. The DNA for the CDR3 is TGCAGCGCCCGGGGACAGGGGGCTGAAAAACTGTTTTTT. Drawing the rest from reference TRBV29-1 and TRBJ1-4, the complete variable domain is SAVISQKPSRDICQRGTSLTIQCQVDSQVTMMFWYRQQPGQSLTLIATANQGSEATYESGFVIDKFPISRPNLTFSTLTVSNMSPEDSSIYLCSARGQGAEKLFFGSGTQLSVL.

This clonotype showed up many times. V usage is TRBV28 and J usage is TRBJ2-7, with 10 bases that match TRBD1. This CDR3 region has 16 residues. V lost 6 bases, J lost 4 bases, and 12 bases stayed unmatched. Per the germline V gene, CDR1 is MDHEN and CDR2 is SYDVKM. CDR3 loop: CASSLKPGQGTYEQYF. The CDR3 DNA is TGTGCCAGCAGCCTCAAACCGGGACAGGGGACTTACGAGCAGTACTTC.

This clonotype was seen many times. J is TRBJ1-1 and V is TRBV4-2, with TRBD1 matching 9 bases. The CDR3 has 15 residues. V trimming: 1 base; J trimming: 6 bases; junction bases outside the gene matches: 6. Germline CDR1 LGHNA, CDR2 YNFKEQ. CDR3 DNA sequence: TGTGCCAGCAGCCAAGGAACAGGGGGCGCGGCTGAAGCTTTCTTT. As protein: CASSQGTGGAAEAFF.

The chain uses TRBV11-2 and TRBJ2-3; no clear D gene. V lost 3 bases to trimming and J lost 6 bases, with 10 bases between them. Germline V gene sequence: CDR1 SGHAT, CDR2 FQNNGV. This CDR3 contains 13 residues. The DNA for the CDR3 is TGTGCCAGCAGCTTTAATCGTCGCGATACGCAGTATTTT. It is translated as CASSFNRRDTQYF.